This T cell receptor (beta chain) came from a study of T cells after posttransplantation cyclophosphamide. Notes on the study in general: Recipient CMV seropositivity and CMV reactivation strongly tracked TRB clonality. TRB overlap between skin or GI tissue T cells and blood was limited. Donor-recipient repertoire similarity was low at 1-2 months, rising over year one.

With regard to this clone: Its target is unknown.

V was cut by 1 base and J by 5 bases, with 12 bases left in between. From germline, CDR1 is SGHRS and CDR2 YFSETQ. This CDR3 contains 14 residues. Assay: immunoSEQ multiplex PCR; the TCRdb copy retains only in-frame clones and omits some. The sample lists 45,000 or so clones, about 91% occurring once. This receptor was taken from a woman aged 45-60 years in good health and a related stem cell transplant donor. The chain links TRBV5-1 to TRBJ1-1; possible D gene TRBD1, 6 bases. Source material: PBMCs. The CDR3 DNA sequence: TGCGCCAGCAGCTTGTCGGGGAGGGGGACTGAAGCTTTCTTT. Amino acid sequence: CASSLSGRGTEAFF. Filled out from reference TRBV5-1 and TRBJ1-1, the complete variable domain reads KAGVTQTPRYLIKTRGQQVTLSCSPISGHRSVSWYQQTPGQGLQFLFEYFSETQRNKGNFPGRFSGRQFSNSRSEMNVSTLELGDSALYLCASSLSGRGTEAFFGQGTRLTVV.